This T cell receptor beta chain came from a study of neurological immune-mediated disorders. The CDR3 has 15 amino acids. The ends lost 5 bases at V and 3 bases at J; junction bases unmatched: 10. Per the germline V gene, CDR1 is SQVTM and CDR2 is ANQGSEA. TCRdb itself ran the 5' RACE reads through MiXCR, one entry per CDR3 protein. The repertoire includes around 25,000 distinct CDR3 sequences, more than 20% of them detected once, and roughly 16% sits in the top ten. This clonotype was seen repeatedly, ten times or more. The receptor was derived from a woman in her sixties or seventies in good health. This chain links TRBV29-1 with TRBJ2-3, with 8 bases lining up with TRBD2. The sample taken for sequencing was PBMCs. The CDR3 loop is CSVRALGGRTDTQYF. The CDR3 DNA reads TGCAGCGTTAGAGCCTTGGGCGGGAGGACAGATACGCAGTATTTT.